This T cell receptor beta chain emerged from a study of cytomegalovirus exposure and HLA in healthy donors. Overall study findings and caveats: Most CMV-associated TCR beta chains appeared HLA-restricted in a later analysis. Most subjects' HLA-A and HLA-B alleles were reportedly predicted from TCR beta sequences. In vitro experiments confirmed that three CMV-associated chains were specific for CMV antigens. As a later analysis revealed, the rate of TCR association differed by HLA locus, with DRB1 most and HLA-C fewest.

The PCR had 60 Vbeta and 13 Jbeta primers. The table came from immunoSEQ multiplex PCR; TCRdb's copy has only in-frame clones and leaves some out. The data contain some 180,000 clones, roughly 74% of them seen just once; the ten biggest clones take up 2.9%. V lost 2 bases to trimming and J lost 9 bases; unmatched junction nucleotides: 7. Germline lookup yields CDR1 MNHNS and CDR2 SASEGT. The CDR3 extends over 14 amino acids. This clone has only one observation. The antigen is not known. This TCR came from a female donor in good health and CMV-seronegative. The sequenced material came from PBMCs. The chain uses TRBV6-1 and TRBJ2-1; 7 bases fit TRBD2. As DNA, the CDR3 is TGTGCCAGCAGTGAATGGGAGGGGCAGGGTGAGCAGTTCTTC. Translated: CASSEWEGQGEQFF.